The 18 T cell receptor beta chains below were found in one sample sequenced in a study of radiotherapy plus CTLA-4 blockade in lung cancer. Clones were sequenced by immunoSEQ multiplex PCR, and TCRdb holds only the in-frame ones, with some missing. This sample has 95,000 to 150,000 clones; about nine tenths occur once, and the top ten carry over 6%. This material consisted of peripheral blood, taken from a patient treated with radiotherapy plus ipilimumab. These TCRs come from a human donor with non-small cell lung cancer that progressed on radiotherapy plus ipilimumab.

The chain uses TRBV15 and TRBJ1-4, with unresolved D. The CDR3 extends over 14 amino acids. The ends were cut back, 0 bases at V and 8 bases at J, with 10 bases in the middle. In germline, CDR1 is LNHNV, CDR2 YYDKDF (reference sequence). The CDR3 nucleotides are TGTGCCACCAGCAGAGATATGAGTGGGGAAAAACTGTTTTTT. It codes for CATSRDMSGEKLFF. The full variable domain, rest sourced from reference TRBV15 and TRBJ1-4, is DAMVIQNPRYQVTQFGKPVTLSCSQTLNHNVMYWYQQKSSQAPKLLFHYYDKDFNNEADTPDNFQSRRPNTSFCFLDIRSPGLGDTAMYLCATSRDMSGEKLFFGSGTQLSVL.

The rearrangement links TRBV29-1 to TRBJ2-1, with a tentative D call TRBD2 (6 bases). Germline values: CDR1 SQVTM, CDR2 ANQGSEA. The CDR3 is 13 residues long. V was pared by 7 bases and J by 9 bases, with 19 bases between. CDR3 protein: CSASSVARGEQFF. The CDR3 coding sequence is TGCAGCGCCTCTAGCGTAGCTCGGGGTGAGCAGTTCTTC.

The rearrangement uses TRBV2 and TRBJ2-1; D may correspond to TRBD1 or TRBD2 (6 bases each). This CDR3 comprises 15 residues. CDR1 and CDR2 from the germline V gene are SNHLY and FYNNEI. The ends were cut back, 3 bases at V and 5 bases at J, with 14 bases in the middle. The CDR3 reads CASSDGGKGDNEQFF. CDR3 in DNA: TGTGCCAGCAGTGACGGCGGGAAGGGGGACAATGAGCAGTTCTTC.

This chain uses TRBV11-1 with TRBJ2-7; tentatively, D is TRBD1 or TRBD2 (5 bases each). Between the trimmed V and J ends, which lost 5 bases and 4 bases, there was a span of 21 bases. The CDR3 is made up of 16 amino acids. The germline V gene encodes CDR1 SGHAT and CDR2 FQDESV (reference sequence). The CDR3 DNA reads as TGTGCCAGCAGCCCACCCATCGGGACGGATCCATACGAGCAGTACTTC. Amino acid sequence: CASSPPIGTDPYEQYF.

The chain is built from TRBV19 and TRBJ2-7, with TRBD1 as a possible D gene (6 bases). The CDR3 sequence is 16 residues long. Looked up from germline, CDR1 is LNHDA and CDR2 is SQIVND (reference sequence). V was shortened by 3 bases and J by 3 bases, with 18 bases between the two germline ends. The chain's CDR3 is CASSMSGTNPFYEQYF. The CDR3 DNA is TGTGCCAGTAGTATGAGTGGGACAAACCCGTTCTACGAGCAGTACTTC.

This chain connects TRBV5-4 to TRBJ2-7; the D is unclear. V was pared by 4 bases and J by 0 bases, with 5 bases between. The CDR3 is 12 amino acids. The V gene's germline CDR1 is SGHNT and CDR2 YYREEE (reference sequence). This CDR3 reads CASSHNSYEQYF. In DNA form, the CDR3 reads TGTGCCAGCAGCCACAACTCCTACGAGCAGTACTTC.

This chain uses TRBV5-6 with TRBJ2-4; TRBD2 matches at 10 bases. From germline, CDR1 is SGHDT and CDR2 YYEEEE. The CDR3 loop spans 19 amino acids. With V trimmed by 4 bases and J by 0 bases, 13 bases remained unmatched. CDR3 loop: CASSTRAGGRHLAKNIQYF. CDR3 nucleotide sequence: TGTGCCAGCAGCACCCGAGCGGGAGGGCGACACTTAGCCAAAAACATTCAGTACTTC. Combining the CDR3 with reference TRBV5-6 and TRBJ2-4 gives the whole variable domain DAGVTQSPTHLIKTRGQQVTLRCSPKSGHDTVSWYQQALGQGPQFIFQYYEEEERQRGNFPDRFSGHQFPNYSSELNVNALLLGDSALYLCASSTRAGGRHLAKNIQYFGAGTRLSVL.

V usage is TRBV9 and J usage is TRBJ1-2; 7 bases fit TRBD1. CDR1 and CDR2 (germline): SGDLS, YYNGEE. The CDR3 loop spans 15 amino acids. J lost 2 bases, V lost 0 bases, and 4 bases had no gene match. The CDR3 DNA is TGTGCCAGCAGCGTAGGGGTACAGGGGAACTATGGCTACACCTTC. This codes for CASSVGVQGNYGYTF.

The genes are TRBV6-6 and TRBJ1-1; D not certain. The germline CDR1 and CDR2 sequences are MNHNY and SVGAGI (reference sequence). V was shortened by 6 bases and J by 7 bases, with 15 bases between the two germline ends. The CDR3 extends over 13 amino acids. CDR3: CASSGGSPGEAFF. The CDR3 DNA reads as TGTGCCAGCAGCGGAGGTAGTCCGGGTGAAGCTTTCTTT.

The CDR3 region is CASSLVRRGPNNEQFF. CDR3 nucleotide sequence: TGTGCCAGCAGCTTGGTTCGTAGGGGACCGAACAATGAGCAGTTCTTC. The chain combines TRBV5-4 with TRBJ2-1; the D call may be TRBD1 or TRBD2 (5 bases each). The V gene's germline CDR1 is SGHNT and CDR2 YYREEE (reference sequence). CDR3 size: 16 residues. The V end lost 0 bases, the J end lost 5 bases, and 15 bases lay between the germline ends.

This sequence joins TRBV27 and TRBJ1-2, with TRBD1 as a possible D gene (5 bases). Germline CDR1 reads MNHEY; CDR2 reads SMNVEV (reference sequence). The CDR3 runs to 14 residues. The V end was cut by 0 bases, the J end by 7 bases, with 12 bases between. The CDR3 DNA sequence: TGTGCCAGCAGTTTATCCACAGGTTTAGGTGGCTACACCTTC. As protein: CASSLSTGLGGYTF.

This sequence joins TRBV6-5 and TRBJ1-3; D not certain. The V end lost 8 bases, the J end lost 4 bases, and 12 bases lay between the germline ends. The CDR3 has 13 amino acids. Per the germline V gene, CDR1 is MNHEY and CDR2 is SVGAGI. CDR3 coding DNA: TGTGCCAGCCAGATCGGGTGGGGAAACACCATATATTTT. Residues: CASQIGWGNTIYF.

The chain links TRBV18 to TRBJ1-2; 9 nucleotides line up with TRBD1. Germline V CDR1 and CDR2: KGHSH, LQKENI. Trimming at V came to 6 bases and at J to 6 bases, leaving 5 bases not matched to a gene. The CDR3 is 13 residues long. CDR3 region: CASSSTGGNGYTF. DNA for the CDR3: TGTGCCAGCTCCTCGACAGGGGGTAATGGCTACACCTTC.

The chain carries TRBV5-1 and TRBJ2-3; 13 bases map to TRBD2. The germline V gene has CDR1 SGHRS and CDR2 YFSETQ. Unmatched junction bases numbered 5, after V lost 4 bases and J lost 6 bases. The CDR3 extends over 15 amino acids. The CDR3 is CASSPGLAGVDTQYF. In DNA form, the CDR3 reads TGCGCCAGCAGCCCTGGACTAGCGGGAGTTGATACGCAGTATTTT.

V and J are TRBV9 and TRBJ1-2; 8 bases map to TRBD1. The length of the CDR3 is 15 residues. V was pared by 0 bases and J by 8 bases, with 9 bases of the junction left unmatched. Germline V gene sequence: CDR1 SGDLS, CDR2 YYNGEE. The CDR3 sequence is CASSVGGQGPRGYTF. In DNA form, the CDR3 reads TGTGCCAGCAGCGTAGGAGGACAGGGCCCTCGAGGCTACACCTTC.

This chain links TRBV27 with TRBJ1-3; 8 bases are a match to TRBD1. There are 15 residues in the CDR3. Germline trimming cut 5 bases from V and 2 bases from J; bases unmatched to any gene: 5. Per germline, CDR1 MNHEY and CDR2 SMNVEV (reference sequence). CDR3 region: CASSQTGGTGNTIYF. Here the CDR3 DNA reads TGTGCCAGCAGTCAAACAGGGGGTACTGGAAACACCATATATTTT.

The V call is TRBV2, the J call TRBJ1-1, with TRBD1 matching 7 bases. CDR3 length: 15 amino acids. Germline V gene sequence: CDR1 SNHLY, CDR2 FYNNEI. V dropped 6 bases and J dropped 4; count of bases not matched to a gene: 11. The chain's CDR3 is CASRLKGAGSTEAFF. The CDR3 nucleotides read TGTGCCAGCAGACTGAAGGGGGCGGGGAGCACTGAAGCTTTCTTT. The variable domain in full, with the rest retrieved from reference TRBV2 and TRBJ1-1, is EPEVTQTPSHQVTQMGQEVILRCVPISNHLYFYWYRQILGQKVEFLVSFYNNEISEKSEIFDDQFSVERPDGSNFTLKIRSTKLEDSAMYFCASRLKGAGSTEAFFGQGTRLTVV.

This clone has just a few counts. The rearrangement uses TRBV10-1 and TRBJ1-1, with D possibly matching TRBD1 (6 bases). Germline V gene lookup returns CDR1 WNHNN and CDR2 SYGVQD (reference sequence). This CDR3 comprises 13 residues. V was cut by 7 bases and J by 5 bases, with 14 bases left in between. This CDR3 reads CASMGKGGTEAFF. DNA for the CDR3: TGCGCCAGCATGGGCAAAGGGGGAACTGAAGCTTTCTTT.